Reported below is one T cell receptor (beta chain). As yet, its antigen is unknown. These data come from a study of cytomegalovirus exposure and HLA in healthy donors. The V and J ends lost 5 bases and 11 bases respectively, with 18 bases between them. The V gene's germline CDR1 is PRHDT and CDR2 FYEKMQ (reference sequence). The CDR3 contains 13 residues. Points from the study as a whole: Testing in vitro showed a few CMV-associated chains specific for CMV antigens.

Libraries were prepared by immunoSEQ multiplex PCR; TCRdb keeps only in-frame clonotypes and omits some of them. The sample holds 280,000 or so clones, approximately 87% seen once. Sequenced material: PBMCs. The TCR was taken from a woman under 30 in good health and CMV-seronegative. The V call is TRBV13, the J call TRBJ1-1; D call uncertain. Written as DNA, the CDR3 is TGTGCCAGCAGCGCAGAGGAGAAGGCTCAGGCTTTCTTT. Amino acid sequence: CASSAEEKAQAFF. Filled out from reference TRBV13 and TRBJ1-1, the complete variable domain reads AAGVIQSPRHLIKEKRETATLKCYPIPRHDTVYWYQQGPGQDPQFLISFYEKMQSDKGSIPDRFSAQQFSDYHSELNMSSLELGDSALYFCASSAEEKAQAFFGQGTRLTVV.